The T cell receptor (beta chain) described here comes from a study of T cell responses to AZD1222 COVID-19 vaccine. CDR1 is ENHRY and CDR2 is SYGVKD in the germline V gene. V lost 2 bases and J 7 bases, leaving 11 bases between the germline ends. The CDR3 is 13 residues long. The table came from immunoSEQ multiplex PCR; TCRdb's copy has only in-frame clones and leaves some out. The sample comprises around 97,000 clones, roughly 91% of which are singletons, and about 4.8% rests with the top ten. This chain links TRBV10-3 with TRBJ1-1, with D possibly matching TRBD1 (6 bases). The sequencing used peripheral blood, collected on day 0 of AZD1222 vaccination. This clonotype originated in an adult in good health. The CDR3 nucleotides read TGTGCCATCAGTGAGAACAGGGATGATGAAGCTTTCTTT. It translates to CAISENRDDEAFF.